Below, 18 T cell receptor beta chains from the same sample are listed, as sequenced in a study of technical replicates of blood from a few donors (dated by TCRdb to 2017 to 2019). Library preparation was by the immunoSEQ multiplex PCR assay. TCRdb limited this immuneACCESS table to in-frame rearrangements with V and J called. A share of clones is missing; checked studies link under half to unresolved V genes, and the rest is unexplained. The table for this sample lists more than 65,000 clones; 85% to 95% of them were counted only once. The leading ten clones occupy 0.37% of the sample. The sample taken for sequencing was T cells isolated from PBMCs. These receptor sequences come from a human donor in good health.

CDR3 in DNA: TGTGCCAGCAGCCCCAGAGACAGGGAGAACACCGGGGAGCTGTTTTTT. Translated: CASSPRDRENTGELFF. The chain is built from TRBV9 and TRBJ2-2; 7 nucleotides agree with TRBD1. The length of the CDR3 is 16 residues. The junction had 7 bases not matched to a gene; V was cut back by 4 bases and J by 1 base. CDR1 is SGDLS and CDR2 is YYNGEE in the germline V gene.

The chain joins TRBV18 to TRBJ1-2; a possible D gene is TRBD1 (5 bases). CDR1 is KGHSH, CDR2 LQKENI, per germline. The CDR3 spans 16 residues. V shed 3 bases and J shed 8 bases, with 22 bases lying between them. Here the CDR3 DNA reads TGTGCCAGCTCACCTGTGGGGACTGAGGAGGGGAGCGGCTACACCTTC. Translation gives CASSPVGTEEGSGYTF.

This chain joins TRBV5-1 and TRBJ2-2, with D possibly matching TRBD2 (5 bases). The V gene lost 3 bases and the J gene lost 3 bases, with 12 bases spanning the gap. The germline gives CDR1 SGHRS, CDR2 YFSETQ. This CDR3 contains 15 residues. For the CDR3, the DNA is TGCGCCAGCAGCTCTAGCTCCCCGGACACCGGGGAGCTGTTTTTT. It yields the protein CASSSSSPDTGELFF.

This clone was found once. The chain carries TRBV29-1 and TRBJ1-2, with TRBD1 matching 7 bases. V lost 6 bases, J lost 2 bases, and 6 bases stayed unmatched. In germline, CDR1 is SQVTM, CDR2 ANQGSEA. The CDR3 is 13 residues long. The CDR3 protein is CSVVQGLNYGYTF. Here the CDR3 DNA reads TGCAGCGTGGTACAGGGGCTCAACTATGGCTACACCTTC.

The rearrangement links TRBV7-9 to TRBJ2-2; 8 nucleotides line up with TRBD2. In germline, CDR1 is SEHNR, CDR2 FQNEAQ (reference sequence). Trimming removed 4 bases from V and 8 bases from J; junction bases left unmatched: 6. This CDR3 comprises 14 residues. The CDR3 sequence: CASSSGLASGELFF. CDR3 in DNA: TGTGCCAGCAGCTCTGGACTAGCATCAGGGGAGCTGTTTTTT.

The chain is built from TRBV6-4 and TRBJ2-1, with D tentatively TRBD2 (6 bases). The ends were cut back, 6 bases at V and 3 bases at J, with 12 bases in the middle. Germline CDR1 reads MRHNA; CDR2 reads SNTAGT. CDR3 size: 14 residues. The CDR3 region has the DNA TGTGCCAGCAGCGTTACCGGGGGCTACAATGAGCAGTTCTTC. This gives the protein CASSVTGGYNEQFF.

The chain joins TRBV5-1 to TRBJ2-1; D might be TRBD2 (5 bases). With 2 bases removed from V and 8 bases from J, the gap between germline ends came to 14 bases. In germline, CDR1 is SGHRS, CDR2 YFSETQ. The CDR3 is made up of 14 amino acids. This CDR3 reads CASSLPTRADEQFF. DNA for the CDR3: TGCGCCAGCAGCTTACCGACGCGGGCAGATGAGCAGTTCTTC.

The rearrangement uses TRBV29-1 and TRBJ1-5; 9 bases fit TRBD1. CDR3 size: 13 residues. V dropped 7 bases and J dropped 5; count of bases not matched to a gene: 6. Per germline, CDR1 SQVTM and CDR2 ANQGSEA. This chain's CDR3 is CSAGTGKDQPQHF. CDR3 nucleotides: TGCAGCGCCGGGACAGGGAAGGATCAGCCCCAGCATTTT.

The chain links TRBV2 to TRBJ2-1, with D tentatively TRBD1 (6 bases). The CDR3 length is 13 residues. The ends were cut back, 8 bases at V and 1 base at J, with 9 bases in the middle. CDR1 and CDR2 (germline): SNHLY, FYNNEI. Here the CDR3 reads CASWDNSYNEQFF. The CDR3 DNA reads TGTGCCAGCTGGGACAATTCCTACAATGAGCAGTTCTTC.

This chain joins TRBV5-1 and TRBJ1-2; D is unresolved. Germline values: CDR1 SGHRS, CDR2 YFSETQ. V was cut by 0 bases and J by 8 bases, with 14 bases left in between. This CDR3 is 14 amino acids long. The CDR3 protein is CASSLDNGRWGYTF. The CDR3 coding sequence is TGCGCCAGCAGCTTGGATAACGGTCGGTGGGGCTACACCTTC.

This chain links TRBV9 with TRBJ2-2, with 9 bases lining up with TRBD1. In germline, CDR1 is SGDLS, CDR2 YYNGEE. Trimming at V came to 4 bases and at J to 7 bases, leaving 11 bases not matched to a gene. CDR3 length: 16 residues. DNA of the CDR3: TGTGCCAGCAGCTCCCGGGACAGGGAAATAAGCGGGGAGCTGTTTTTT. Protein product: CASSSRDREISGELFF.

J is TRBJ1-2 and V is TRBV11-2; 9 positions match TRBD1. The V gene's germline CDR1 is SGHAT and CDR2 FQNNGV. CDR3 size: 15 residues. Trimming at V came to 9 bases and at J to 8 bases, leaving 16 bases not matched to a gene. The CDR3: CASNTGTGSARGYTF. CDR3 nucleotide sequence: TGTGCCAGTAACACCGGGACAGGGTCGGCTCGCGGCTACACCTTC.

V and J are TRBV19 and TRBJ2-1; 7 nucleotides line up with TRBD1. Germline CDR1 LNHDA, CDR2 SQIVND (reference sequence). The CDR3 loop spans 12 amino acids. V was clipped by 3 bases and J by 9 bases; unmatched bases: 2. Here the CDR3 reads CASSISGGEQFF. As DNA, the CDR3 is TGTGCCAGTAGTATCTCAGGGGGTGAGCAGTTCTTC.

This rearrangement joins TRBV28 to TRBJ1-4; possibly TRBD1 for D (6 bases). This CDR3 spans 14 amino acids. The germline gives CDR1 MDHEN, CDR2 SYDVKM. Trimming shortened V by 6 bases and J by 8 bases, and 16 bases separated the two germline ends. CDR3 bases: TGTGCCAGCAGAGAGGACAGCGGTATCGAAAAACTGTTTTTT. This translates into CASREDSGIEKLFF.

The chain employs TRBV29-1 and TRBJ1-5; D is unclear. This CDR3 has 11 residues. V lost 4 bases and J lost 4, with 5 bases in between. Looked up from germline, CDR1 is SQVTM and CDR2 is ANQGSEA. The CDR3 bases are TGCAGCGTTGGGAGTAATCAGCCCCAGCATTTT. This gives the protein CSVGSNQPQHF.

V and J are TRBV23-1 and TRBJ1-2; 10 bases map to TRBD1. TRBV23-1 is flagged as an ORF with uncertain function. J lost 8 bases, V lost 5 bases, and 8 bases had no gene match. The CDR3 loop spans 14 amino acids. The DNA for the CDR3 is TGCGCCAGCAGTGCGTTGGGGGACAGGGGCGGCTACACCTTC. This sequence encodes CASSALGDRGGYTF.

The V and J genes are TRBV18 and TRBJ2-7; the match to TRBD2 covers 7 bases. V gave up 2 bases and J gave up 5 bases; unmatched junction bases: 9. Germline V lookup: CDR1 KGHSH, CDR2 LQKENI. The length of the CDR3 is 15 residues. CDR3 sequence (DNA): TGTGCCAGCTCACCATCGACTAGCCCTGGGAACGAGCAGTACTTC. This gives the protein CASSPSTSPGNEQYF.

This clone was counted a single time. V usage is TRBV28 and J usage is TRBJ1-2; D call uncertain. V was shortened by 6 bases and J by 2 bases, with 16 bases between the two germline ends. CDR1 MDHEN and CDR2 SYDVKM come from the germline V gene. This CDR3 region has 15 residues. This CDR3 reads CASRPAPTGNYGYTF. The CDR3 region has the DNA TGTGCCAGCAGACCCGCCCCGACTGGCAACTATGGCTACACCTTC.